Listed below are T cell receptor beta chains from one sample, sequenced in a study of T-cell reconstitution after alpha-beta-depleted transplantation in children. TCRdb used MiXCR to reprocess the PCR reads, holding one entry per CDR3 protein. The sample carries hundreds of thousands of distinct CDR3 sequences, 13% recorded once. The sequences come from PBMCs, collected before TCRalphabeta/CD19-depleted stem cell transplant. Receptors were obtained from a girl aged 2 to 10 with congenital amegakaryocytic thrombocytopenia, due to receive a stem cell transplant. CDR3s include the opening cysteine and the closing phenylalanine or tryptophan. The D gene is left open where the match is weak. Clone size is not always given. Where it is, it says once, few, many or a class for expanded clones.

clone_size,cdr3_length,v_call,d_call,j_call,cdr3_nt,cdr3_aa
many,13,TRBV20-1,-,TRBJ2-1,TGCAGTGCTAGAATCTCTAGCAGGGATGAGCAGTTCTTC,CSARISSRDEQFF
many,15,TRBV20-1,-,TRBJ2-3,TGCAGTGCTAGGGCGAGCGGGTATAGCACAGATACGCAGTATTTT,CSARASGYSTDTQYF
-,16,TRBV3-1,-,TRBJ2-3,TGTGCCAGCAGCCACCCCCGGACGGATCCCACAGATACGCAGTATTTT,CASSHPRTDPTDTQYF
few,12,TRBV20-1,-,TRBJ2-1,TGCAGTGCTAGTGACAGCTACAATGAGCAGTTCTTC,CSASDSYNEQFF
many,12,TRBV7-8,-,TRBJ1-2,TGTGCCAGCAGCCCATCTGGGGGTGGCTACACCTTC,CASSPSGGGYTF
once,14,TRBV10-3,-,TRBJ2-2,TGTGCCACCTTCCAGAACCCGAACACCGGGGAGCTGTTTTTT,CATFQNPNTGELFF
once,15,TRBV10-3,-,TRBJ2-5,TGTGCCATCAGTGCGGCAGGGGGCGGGAGAGAGACCCAGTACTTC,CAISAAGGGRETQYF
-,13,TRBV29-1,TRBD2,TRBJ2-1,TGCAGCGTCTTCCTAGCGGGGGCCAATGAGCAGTTCTTC,CSVFLAGANEQFF
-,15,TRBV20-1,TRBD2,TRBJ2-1,TGCAGTGCTAGCAGACTAGCAGGCCCGGGTGTTGAGCAGTTCTTC,CSASRLAGPGVEQFF
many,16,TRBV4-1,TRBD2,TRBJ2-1,TGCGCCAGCAGCCAAGATACAGCGGGGTTCTACAATGAGCAGTTCTTC,CASSQDTAGFYNEQFF
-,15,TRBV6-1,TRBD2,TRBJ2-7,TGTGCCAGCAGCCCATCCAGCGGGAGGGGGTACGAGCAGTACTTC,CASSPSSGRGYEQYF
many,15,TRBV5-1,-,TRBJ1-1,TGCGCCAGCAGCTTCGCCCAGGCCCTGAACACTGAAGCTTTCTTT,CASSFAQALNTEAFF
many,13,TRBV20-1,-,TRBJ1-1,TGCAGTGCCCCAGGACGGGGGAACACTGAAGCTTTCTTT,CSAPGRGNTEAFF
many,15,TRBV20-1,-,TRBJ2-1,TGCAGTGCTAGAGTGTCAGCGGAGCCCTACAATGAGCAGTTCTTC,CSARVSAEPYNEQFF
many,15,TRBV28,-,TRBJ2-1,TGTGCCAGCAGTTTACCTGGACCCTCCTACAATGAGCAGTTCTTC,CASSLPGPSYNEQFF
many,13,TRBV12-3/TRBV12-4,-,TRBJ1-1,TGTGCCAGCAGGAAATTAGTGAACACTGAAGCTTTCTTT,CASRKLVNTEAFF
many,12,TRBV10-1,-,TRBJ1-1,TGCGCCAGCAGTGCGGGGAACACTGAAGCTTTCTTT,CASSAGNTEAFF
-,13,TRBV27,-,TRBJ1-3,TGTGCCACCATCGCCTTACAAGAGGGTACCATATATTTT,CATIALQEGTIYF
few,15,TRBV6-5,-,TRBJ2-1,TGTGCCAGCAGTTTCGAACCCAGGACCTACAATGAGCAGTTCTTC,CASSFEPRTYNEQFF
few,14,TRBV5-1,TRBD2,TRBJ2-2,TGCGCCAGCCAGAGACTAGCGGGGACCGGGGAGCTGTTTTTT,CASQRLAGTGELFF
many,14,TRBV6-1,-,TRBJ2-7,TGTGCCAGCAGTGACTGGGGGCTCTCCTACGAGCAGTACTTC,CASSDWGLSYEQYF
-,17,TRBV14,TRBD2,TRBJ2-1,TGTGCCAGCAGCCAAGACTCACTAGCGGGAGCCTACAATGAGCAGTTCTTC,CASSQDSLAGAYNEQFF
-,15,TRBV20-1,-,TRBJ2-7,TGCAGTGCCATATTTAGCGGTGACCTCTCCTACGAGCAGTACTTC,CSAIFSGDLSYEQYF
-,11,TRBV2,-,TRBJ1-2,TGTGCCAGCACCGGGGACTATGGCTACACCTTC,CASTGDYGYTF
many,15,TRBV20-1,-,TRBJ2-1,TGCAGTGCTTTATTTGGACTCCAGACCTACAATGAGCAGTTCTTC,CSALFGLQTYNEQFF
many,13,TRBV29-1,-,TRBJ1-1,TGCAGCGTTGAAATATGGGCGAGTAGGGGAAGTACCTTT,CSVEIWASRGSTF